These T cell receptor beta chains were read from a single sample in a study of cytomegalovirus exposure and HLA in healthy donors. Assay: immunoSEQ multiplex PCR; the TCRdb copy retains only in-frame clones and omits some. Its table records 130,000 to 150,000 clones. The sequencing sample was made of PBMCs. Source of these receptors: a woman aged 45-59 years in good health and CMV-seronegative. Both conserved end residues are part of each CDR3. D genes are given only for firm matches.

D: NA
V: TRBV5-6
J: TRBJ2-2
DNA: TGTGCCAGCAGCTTGGCCGGCGGGGCAAGCGGGGAGCTGTTTTTT
CDR3: CASSLAGGASGELFF

D: TRBD2
V: TRBV28
J: TRBJ2-7
DNA: TGTGCCAGCACGGGGGGGCCCCACGAGCAGTACTTC
CDR3: CASTGGPHEQYF

D: NA
V: TRBV6-5
J: TRBJ2-3
DNA: TGTGCCAGCAGTTACACAAGGACTATACCAGATACGCAGTATTTT
CDR3: CASSYTRTIPDTQYF

D: NA
V: TRBV30
J: TRBJ1-1
DNA: TGTGCCTGGAGTTCCGGACTTGCGAGGGCTTTCTTT
CDR3: CAWSSGLARAFF

D: NA
V: TRBV30
J: TRBJ1-2
DNA: TGTGCCTGGGTTGACAGCAACTATGGCTACACCTTC
CDR3: CAWVDSNYGYTF

D: NA
V: TRBV6-5
J: TRBJ1-5
DNA: TGTGCCAGCAGCGCTGCGGGACGTAGCAATCAGCCCCAGCATTTT
CDR3: CASSAAGRSNQPQHF

D: TRBD1
V: TRBV5-1
J: TRBJ2-2
DNA: TGCGCCAGCAGCTCGGGACAGGGGGTTACCGGGGAGCTGTTTTTT
CDR3: CASSSGQGVTGELFF

D: NA
V: TRBV4-2
J: TRBJ1-5
DNA: TGTGCCAGCAGCCAAGCAGGGGCCAATCAGCCCCAGCATTTT
CDR3: CASSQAGANQPQHF

D: NA
V: TRBV4-1
J: TRBJ2-7
DNA: TGCGCCAGCAGCCCCACCTCGCTCAGCTCCTACGAGCAGTACTTC
CDR3: CASSPTSLSSYEQYF

D: NA
V: TRBV6-5
J: TRBJ1-2
DNA: TGTGCCAGCACCCCGAAACTGGACTATGGCTACACCTTC
CDR3: CASTPKLDYGYTF

D: TRBD2
V: TRBV27
J: TRBJ2-6
DNA: TGTGCCAGCAGAAGTGCGGGGGGTTACTCTGGGGCCAACGTCCTGACTTTC
CDR3: CASRSAGGYSGANVLTF

D: TRBD2
V: TRBV2
J: TRBJ2-3
DNA: TGTGCCAGCAGTGAACGGGCTAGCGGAAGACATACGCAGTATTTT
CDR3: CASSERASGRHTQYF

D: TRBD1
V: TRBV29-1
J: TRBJ2-1
DNA: TGCAGGGGACAGGGTTATAACAATGAGCAGTTCTTC
CDR3: CRGQGYNNEQFF

D: TRBD1
V: TRBV5-1
J: TRBJ1-2
DNA: TGCGCCAGCAGCTCCGGGACAGGCCAAAGCCCCAACTATGGCTACACCTTC
CDR3: CASSSGTGQSPNYGYTF

D: TRBD1
V: TRBV7-9
J: TRBJ2-7
DNA: TGTGCCAGCAGCTCACGGGACAGGGCCTACGAGCAGTACTTC
CDR3: CASSSRDRAYEQYF

D: NA
V: TRBV4-1
J: TRBJ2-3
DNA: TGCGCCAGCAGCCAAGATCCACAGTTTCCTAGCACAGATACGCAGTATTTT
CDR3: CASSQDPQFPSTDTQYF

D: NA
V: TRBV28
J: TRBJ2-3
DNA: TGTGCCAGCAGTTCCCTCCCAGATACGCAGTATTTT
CDR3: CASSSLPDTQYF

D: TRBD1
V: TRBV25-1
J: TRBJ1-2
DNA: TGTGCCAGCAGCTTGACAGGGGAGGACTACGGCTACACCTTC
CDR3: CASSLTGEDYGYTF

D: NA
V: TRBV28
J: TRBJ2-7
DNA: TGTGCCAGCAGTCGTCTGACCGGGACACTCTACGAGCAGTACTTC
CDR3: CASSRLTGTLYEQYF

D: TRBD1
V: TRBV5-6
J: TRBJ2-7
DNA: TGTGCCAGCAGCTATGGGACAGGGGATTCCTACGAGCAGTACTTC
CDR3: CASSYGTGDSYEQYF

D: TRBD1
V: TRBV6-5
J: TRBJ2-7
DNA: TGTGCCAGCAGCCCGGGACAGGCGCGCTACGAGCAGTACTTC
CDR3: CASSPGQARYEQYF

D: NA
V: TRBV30
J: TRBJ1-3
DNA: TGTGCCTGGAGTGTACTACTGAATTCTGGAAACACCATATATTTT
CDR3: CAWSVLLNSGNTIYF

D: TRBD1
V: TRBV28
J: TRBJ1-1
DNA: TGTGCCAGCAGGCCGGGACAGAGATACACTGAAGCTTTCTTT
CDR3: CASRPGQRYTEAFF

D: TRBD2
V: TRBV4-2
J: TRBJ2-7
DNA: TGTGCCAGCAGCCAAGTCGTAGCGGGGGGCTACGAGCAGTACTTC
CDR3: CASSQVVAGGYEQYF

D: TRBD2
V: TRBV4-2
J: TRBJ2-5
DNA: TGTGCCAGCAGCCAGGATTTAGCGGGGGAACAAGAGACCCAGTACTTC
CDR3: CASSQDLAGEQETQYF

D: TRBD2
V: TRBV4-3
J: TRBJ2-5
DNA: TGCGCCAGCAGCCCGATGGGACTAGCGGGAGAGACCCAGTACTTC
CDR3: CASSPMGLAGETQYF

D: NA
V: TRBV11-2
J: TRBJ1-2
DNA: TGTGCCAGCAGCGTAAACAGGGTCGGTAACTATGGCTACACCTTC
CDR3: CASSVNRVGNYGYTF

D: NA
V: TRBV6-1
J: TRBJ2-1
DNA: TGTGCCAGCAGTGAAAGTAGGAGCGCCCACAATGAGCAGTTCTTC
CDR3: CASSESRSAHNEQFF

D: TRBD2
V: TRBV15
J: TRBJ2-5
DNA: TGTGCCACCAGCAGAGGGGCGGGGGGGCAAGAGACCCAGTACTTC
CDR3: CATSRGAGGQETQYF

D: TRBD1
V: TRBV2
J: TRBJ1-4
DNA: TGTGCCAGCAGTCCGACAGGGGGTCCTAATGAAAAACTGTTTTTT
CDR3: CASSPTGGPNEKLFF

D: NA
V: TRBV20-1
J: TRBJ1-1
DNA: TGCAGTGTCGGAGTGAACACTGAAGCTTTCTTT
CDR3: CSVGVNTEAFF

D: TRBD1
V: TRBV6-5
J: TRBJ2-5
DNA: TGTGCCAGCAGCAGGACAGGGACCCAAGAGACCCAGTACTTC
CDR3: CASSRTGTQETQYF

D: NA
V: TRBV6-1
J: TRBJ2-3
DNA: TGTGCCAGCAATTTTCGTACAGATACGCAGTATTTT
CDR3: CASNFRTDTQYF

D: NA
V: TRBV5-1
J: TRBJ2-5
DNA: TGCGCCAGCAGCTCAGACGGAGGGGAGACCCAGTACTTC
CDR3: CASSSDGGETQYF

D: TRBD2
V: TRBV19
J: TRBJ2-5
DNA: TGTGCCAGTAGTGGACTAGCGGGGAACCAAGAGACCCAGTACTTC
CDR3: CASSGLAGNQETQYF

D: TRBD1
V: TRBV7-3
J: TRBJ2-2
DNA: TGTGCCAGCAGCCCGTCAGGGGGCACCGGGGAGCTGTTTTTT
CDR3: CASSPSGGTGELFF

D: TRBD1
V: TRBV6-1
J: TRBJ1-1
DNA: TGTGCCAGCAGTGAACACAGGGGGAACACTGAAGCTTTCTTT
CDR3: CASSEHRGNTEAFF

D: TRBD2
V: TRBV4-2
J: TRBJ2-1
DNA: TGTGCCAGCAGCCAGCTCCCGGGACTAGCGTCCAATGAGCAGTTCTTC
CDR3: CASSQLPGLASNEQFF

D: NA
V: TRBV6-7
J: TRBJ1-6
DNA: TGTGCCAGCAGTTACTCGCCGACAGACCGCTTAGAGGTACCCCTCCACTTT
CDR3: CASSYSPTDRLEVPLHF

D: TRBD1
V: TRBV10-2
J: TRBJ1-2
DNA: TGCGCCAGCAGCCCGGATCGGACAGGCTATGGCTACACCTTC
CDR3: CASSPDRTGYGYTF

D: NA
V: TRBV5-1
J: TRBJ2-6
DNA: TGCGCCAGCAGCGCCCGACAGCTCTCTGGGGCCAACGTCCTGACTTTC
CDR3: CASSARQLSGANVLTF

D: TRBD1
V: TRBV6-5
J: TRBJ1-2
DNA: TGTGCCAGCAGTTACTCGAAACAGGGGTATGGCTACACCTTC
CDR3: CASSYSKQGYGYTF

D: TRBD1
V: TRBV5-5
J: TRBJ1-2
DNA: TGTGCCAGCAGCCTCCACTTGGGACAGGGTTATGGCTACACCTTC
CDR3: CASSLHLGQGYGYTF

D: NA
V: TRBV5-1
J: TRBJ1-2
DNA: TGCGCCAGCAGGTCAGAGACAGTTTCCTATGGCTACACCTTC
CDR3: CASRSETVSYGYTF

D: NA
V: TRBV9
J: TRBJ2-7
DNA: TGTGCCAGCAGCCTAAGGTGGGAGAACTACGAGCAGTACTTC
CDR3: CASSLRWENYEQYF

D: NA
V: TRBV18
J: TRBJ1-5
DNA: TGTGCCAGCTCCGCTTTGGCGGATAGCAATCAGCCCCAGCATTTT
CDR3: CASSALADSNQPQHF

D: TRBD1
V: TRBV6-4
J: TRBJ2-3
DNA: TGTGCCAGCAGCCGACAGGGGGAGACAGATACGCAGTATTTT
CDR3: CASSRQGETDTQYF

D: TRBD1
V: TRBV29-1
J: TRBJ1-3
DNA: TGCAGCGTTGAAGGGGGGGACAGGGTTGGCGAAAACACCATATATTTT
CDR3: CSVEGGDRVGENTIYF

D: TRBD1
V: TRBV4-2
J: TRBJ1-5
DNA: TGTGCCAGCAGCCCGACAGGGGGCGCGGGACAGCCCCAGCATTTT
CDR3: CASSPTGGAGQPQHF

D: TRBD1
V: TRBV6-6
J: TRBJ2-1
DNA: TGTGCCAGCTCGGGACAGGCCAACAATGAGCAGTTCTTC
CDR3: CASSGQANNEQFF